A single sample is the source of the 20 T cell receptor beta chains below, sequenced in a study of long-term antiretroviral therapy in people with HIV. Sequencing used immunoSEQ v3.0 at survey level. Data came from immunoSEQ multiplex PCR; TCRdb stores just in-frame clones and leaves some out. The table shows 15,000 to 20,000 clones, with approximately 92% occurring only once. The material was unsorted PBMCs, obtained 4.2 years after starting antiretroviral therapy. The source of these receptors is a man aged 50 to 59 with HIV.

The V and J genes are TRBV9 and TRBJ2-7; 11 bases align to TRBD1. V lost 3 bases to trimming and J lost 2 bases; unmatched junction nucleotides: 4. The CDR3 has 15 amino acids. In germline, CDR1 is SGDLS, CDR2 YYNGEE. CDR3 in amino acids: CASSGGQGATYEQYF. In nucleotides, the CDR3 is TGTGCCAGCAGCGGCGGACAGGGGGCTACCTACGAGCAGTACTTC.

V is TRBV14 and J is TRBJ2-7; D is tentatively TRBD1 or TRBD2 (5 bases each). The CDR3 sequence is 13 residues long. The germline gives CDR1 SGHDN, CDR2 FVKESK. With 4 bases removed from V and 4 bases from J, the gap between germline ends came to 11 bases. CDR3 sequence: CASSLGVLYEQYF. For the CDR3, the DNA is TGTGCCAGCAGCCTGGGGGTTCTGTACGAGCAGTACTTC.

This chain joins TRBV5-1 and TRBJ2-7; 10 nucleotides match TRBD1. The germline V gene has CDR1 SGHRS and CDR2 YFSETQ. There are 14 residues in the CDR3. V lost 3 bases, J lost 6 bases, and 6 bases stayed unmatched. The CDR3 spells CASSSGTGVGEQYF. The CDR3 nucleotides are TGCGCCAGCAGCTCCGGGACAGGGGTTGGCGAGCAGTACTTC.

The chain employs TRBV27 and TRBJ2-7, with TRBD2 matching over 7 bases. Germline V gene lookup returns CDR1 MNHEY and CDR2 SMNVEV (reference sequence). CDR3 length: 16 amino acids. V lost 7 bases, J lost 2 bases, and 14 bases stayed unmatched. The CDR3 sequence is CASTSHRWGGTYEQYF. The CDR3 nucleotides are TGTGCCAGCACCTCTCACCGATGGGGGGGGACCTACGAGCAGTACTTC.

The gene calls are TRBV11-2 and TRBJ2-7; tentatively, D is TRBD1 (6 bases). This CDR3 has 15 amino acids. Germline values: CDR1 SGHAT, CDR2 FQNNGV. V was clipped by 1 base and J by 1 base, with 11 bases between them. CDR3 in amino acids: CASSLGWQGSYEQYF. Written as DNA, the CDR3 is TGTGCCAGCAGCTTAGGGTGGCAGGGGTCCTACGAGCAGTACTTC.

The rearrangement joins TRBV2 to TRBJ2-7; D ambiguous. V gave up 3 bases and J gave up 6 bases, with 6 bases separating them. Germline V gives CDR1 SNHLY, CDR2 FYNNEI. The CDR3 has 11 amino acids. CDR3 DNA sequence: TGTGCCAGCAGTGATAGGGCCGAGCAGTACTTC. It codes for CASSDRAEQYF.

The chain joins TRBV29-1 to TRBJ1-1, with 8 bases aligning to TRBD1. This CDR3 contains 13 residues. Trimming at V came to 5 bases and at J to 2 bases, leaving 4 bases not matched to a gene. From germline, CDR1 is SQVTM and CDR2 ANQGSEA. CDR3 loop: CSVRTGPNTEAFF. The CDR3 region has the DNA TGCAGCGTTCGGACAGGGCCCAACACTGAAGCTTTCTTT.

This clone was recorded only once. The chain combines TRBV30 with TRBJ2-4; tentative D call: TRBD2 (5 bases). Germline CDR1 is GTSNPN and CDR2 is SVGIG (reference sequence). V gave up 7 bases and J gave up 5 bases, with 21 bases separating them. The CDR3 sequence is 15 residues long. The CDR3, as DNA: TGTGCCTCCGATACCACGTCCGGGATTCAAAACATTCAGTACTTC. Translation gives CASDTTSGIQNIQYF.

This clone came up once. The rearrangement joins TRBV5-5 to TRBJ2-3; 10 bases align to TRBD2. V shed 4 bases, J shed 2 bases, and the junction held 7 bases outside the gene matches. The germline CDR1 and CDR2 sequences are SGHKS and YYEKEE (reference sequence). The CDR3 runs to 16 residues. The CDR3 coding sequence is TGTGCCAGCAGCATGAGCGGGGGGGCTCTCACAGATACGCAGTATTTT. Its translation is CASSMSGGALTDTQYF.

V usage is TRBV9 and J usage is TRBJ1-5; 8 bases map to TRBD1. CDR1 and CDR2 from the germline V gene are SGDLS and YYNGEE. Trimming took 4 bases from V and 1 from J; bases not matched to a gene: 4. This CDR3 is built from 15 residues. In DNA, the CDR3 is TGTGCCAGCAGCTCACAGGGGGTGAGCAATCAGCCCCAGCATTTT. The encoded protein is CASSSQGVSNQPQHF.

The chain carries TRBV19 and TRBJ2-7; 8 nucleotides match TRBD1. The CDR3 sequence is 15 residues long. Germline loops: CDR1 LNHDA, CDR2 SQIVND (reference sequence). Germline trimming cut 5 bases from V and 3 bases from J; bases unmatched to any gene: 9. The CDR3 here is CASSSLQGDYYEQYF. In DNA, the CDR3 is TGTGCCAGTAGTTCCCTACAGGGGGATTACTACGAGCAGTACTTC.

The rearrangement uses TRBV7-9 and TRBJ1-4, with D possibly matching TRBD1 (6 bases). Germline CDR1 and CDR2: SEHNR and FQNEAQ (reference sequence). The CDR3 is made up of 14 amino acids. V lost 1 base, J lost 8 bases, and 11 bases lay in between. CDR3 sequence reads: CASSLVGTSEKLFF. The CDR3, as DNA: TGTGCCAGCAGCTTAGTTGGGACAAGCGAAAAACTGTTTTTT.

The rearrangement uses TRBV5-1 and TRBJ2-5; a possible D gene is TRBD1 (6 bases). The CDR3 is 14 residues long. The germline V gene has CDR1 SGHRS and CDR2 YFSETQ. The germline V and J ends were trimmed by 0 bases and 4 bases, with 10 bases remaining between them. CDR3 protein: CASSLGDIGETQYF. CDR3 bases: TGCGCCAGCAGCTTGGGGGACATAGGAGAGACCCAGTACTTC.

This clone occurred once. This rearrangement joins TRBV29-1 to TRBJ2-3, with 9 bases that match TRBD1. The germline CDR1 and CDR2 sequences are SQVTM and ANQGSEA. V shed 7 bases, J shed 5 bases, and the junction held 10 bases outside the gene matches. The CDR3 covers 14 residues. CDR3 residues: CSADNRGHKDTQYF. In DNA, the CDR3 is TGCAGCGCGGACAACAGGGGGCACAAAGATACGCAGTATTTT.

This rearrangement joins TRBV7-2 to TRBJ1-4; D possibly corresponds to TRBD1 (6 bases). The CDR3 length is 16 residues. V dropped 0 bases and J dropped 1 base, with 9 bases sitting between them. CDR1 is SGHTA and CDR2 is FQGNSA in the germline V gene. The CDR3 DNA is TGTGCCAGCAGCTTAGCGGTACAGGGAACTAATGAAAAACTGTTTTTT. Protein product: CASSLAVQGTNEKLFF.

This sequence joins TRBV18 and TRBJ1-1; D is unresolved. The V and J ends lost 5 bases and 0 bases respectively, with 16 bases between them. Germline V gene data show CDR1 as KGHSH and CDR2 as LQKENI. CDR3 length: 16 amino acids. The CDR3 nucleotides read TGTGCCAGCTCAGCCAATGGCCCGGGAATGAACACTGAAGCTTTCTTT. Translated, it gives CASSANGPGMNTEAFF.

This chain joins TRBV12-5 and TRBJ2-7; 9 nucleotides align to TRBD1. CDR3 length: 20 amino acids. The junction had 15 bases not matched to a gene; V was cut back by 0 bases and J by 0 bases. Germline assignment: CDR1 LGHNT and CDR2 FRNRAP. This CDR3 reads CASGLVRGQGPPITSYEQYF. The CDR3 DNA is TGTGCTAGTGGTTTGGTACGGGGACAGGGACCACCGATCACCTCCTACGAGCAGTACTTC.

The V and J genes are TRBV6-1 and TRBJ2-7, with D perhaps TRBD2 (5 bases). The germline V and J ends were trimmed by 4 bases and 3 bases, with 13 bases remaining between them. CDR3 length: 14 amino acids. Germline values: CDR1 MNHNS, CDR2 SASEGT. CDR3 residues: CASSVGVVYYEQYF. The CDR3 DNA reads as TGTGCCAGCAGTGTCGGGGTGGTTTACTACGAGCAGTACTTC.

The chain has TRBV2 and TRBJ1-2, with D uncertain. Trimming pared 2 bases from V and 8 bases from J, leaving 12 bases between. The CDR3 extends over 13 amino acids. Germline V gene lookup returns CDR1 SNHLY and CDR2 FYNNEI. The chain's CDR3 is CASSELGRDGYTF. Written as DNA, the CDR3 is TGTGCCAGCAGTGAACTGGGGAGAGACGGCTACACCTTC.

The rearrangement uses TRBV6-4 and TRBJ1-2; D might be TRBD1 (6 bases). Germline V CDR1 and CDR2: MRHNA, SNTAGT. Trimming took off 2 bases at V and 8 bases at J, with 12 bases between the two ends. The CDR3 covers 13 residues. CDR3 residues: CASSDDRGRGYTF. The CDR3 DNA follows: TGTGCCAGCAGTGACGATAGGGGGAGAGGCTACACCTTC.